This T cell receptor beta chain was identified during a study of T cell repertoires in cytomegalovirus infection. Study overall: Matching HLA type and CMV infection were both indicated by public TCR beta signatures. Study-wide findings and caveats: Summed frequency of public TCR beta families distinguished CMV carriers with the relevant HLA. Clonotypes of TCR beta that were HLA-C-restricted and CMV-specific dominated the ex vivo response.

Turning to this clonotype: The antigen is undetermined.

CDR1 and CDR2 (germline): SQVTM, ANQGSEA. V dropped 2 bases and J dropped 2 bases, with 22 bases sitting between them. The CDR3 runs 19 residues. From the reads, TCRdb called clonotypes with MiXCR, one entry per CDR3 protein. The table lists fewer than 950,000 distinct CDR3 sequences, roughly 33% of them singletons. The TCR originated in a human donor in good health (CMV status not recorded). Some clones in this sample may be carry-over from other donors' samples. The sample in question was cultured CD8+ T cells from PBMCs, obtained from culture after CMV antigen stimulation. This sequence joins TRBV29-1 and TRBJ2-6; weak D call: TRBD1 (6 bases). CDR3 bases: TGCAGCGTTGAATTAAGACAGTATCGAGAGGGGGCTGGGGCCAACGTCCTGACTTTC. This translates into CSVELRQYREGAGANVLTF.